Here is one TCR beta chain with its context. The sample is drawn from a study of OX40 agonist ivuxolimab in advanced cancers. The CDR3 sequence is 15 residues long. V was shortened by 2 bases and J by 5 bases, with 16 bases between the two germline ends. Germline V gives CDR1 MNHNS, CDR2 SASEGT. Assay used: immunoSEQ multiplex PCR; TCRdb lists only in-frame clones, some missing. The sample holds 65,000 to 90,000 clones, 65% to 90% seen once. The chain is built from TRBV6-1 and TRBJ2-7; possibly TRBD2 for D (6 bases). This TCR was sampled from an adult with an advanced solid tumor such as melanoma, head and neck, liver or kidney cancer. Sequencing used CD4+ or CD8+ T cells sorted from blood, obtained in a trial of the OX40 agonist ivuxolimab. This CDR3 is CASSEPWQGGDEQYF. In DNA, the CDR3 is TGTGCCAGCAGTGAACCCTGGCAGGGAGGTGACGAGCAGTACTTC.